This passage covers 17 T cell receptor beta chains from one sample sequenced in a study of cytomegalovirus exposure and HLA in healthy donors. Primers for the PCR totalled 60 Vbeta and 13 Jbeta. Assay: immunoSEQ multiplex PCR; the TCRdb copy retains only in-frame clones and omits some. The sample table sets out 150,000 to 200,000 clones. Sequenced material: PBMCs. These receptors all come from a woman aged 60 to 75 in good health and CMV-seronegative.

The V call is TRBV10-3, the J call TRBJ2-5; perhaps TRBD2 as D (6 bases). There are 13 residues in the CDR3. V shed 7 bases and J shed 2 bases, with 11 bases lying between them. CDR1 is ENHRY and CDR2 is SYGVKD in the germline V gene. The CDR3 loop reads CAITRDLQETQYF. CDR3 bases: TGTGCCATCACGAGGGACTTACAAGAGACCCAGTACTTC.

The rearrangement uses TRBV5-6 and TRBJ1-2, with a possible D match to TRBD1 (5 bases). CDR1 and CDR2 from the germline V gene are SGHDT and YYEEEE. The CDR3 is made up of 14 amino acids. V was cut by 2 bases and J by 4 bases, with 12 bases left in between. CDR3 bases: TGTGCCAGCAGCTTACGGGGGAAATCCTATGGCTACACCTTC. This encodes CASSLRGKSYGYTF.

The chain couples TRBV19 to TRBJ1-5; D unresolved. This CDR3 has 19 residues. Trimming shortened V by 7 bases and J by 0 bases, and 25 bases separated the two germline ends. Germline CDR1 is LNHDA and CDR2 is SQIVND (reference sequence). The CDR3 is CASNHMKRAAGYSNQPQHF. In DNA, the CDR3 is TGTGCCAGTAACCATATGAAGAGGGCGGCGGGTTATAGCAATCAGCCCCAGCATTTT.

The rearrangement links TRBV11-3 to TRBJ1-2, with D possibly matching TRBD1 (5 bases). CDR3 length equals 16 residues. The V gene lost 5 bases and the J gene lost 1 base, with 17 bases spanning the gap. Germline values: CDR1 SGHNT, CDR2 YENEEA. CDR3 DNA sequence: TGTGCCAGCAGCCTCCGGGCCTGCAGGGTTAACTATGGCTACACCTTC. It is translated as CASSLRACRVNYGYTF.

This chain connects TRBV5-4 to TRBJ2-7; D possibly corresponds to TRBD1 (6 bases). The germline V gene has CDR1 SGHNT and CDR2 YYREEE (reference sequence). The CDR3 sequence is 14 residues long. The V end lost 4 bases, the J end lost 0 bases, and 11 bases lay between the germline ends. This CDR3 reads CASSNKQGSYEQYF. The CDR3 nucleotides read TGTGCCAGCAGCAATAAACAGGGCTCCTACGAGCAGTACTTC.

The chain has TRBV29-1 and TRBJ2-7, with 7 bases that match TRBD1. V lost 4 bases, J lost 6 bases, and 15 bases stayed unmatched. This CDR3 contains 15 residues. CDR1 is SQVTM and CDR2 is ANQGSEA in the germline V gene. The CDR3 here is CSVGAMGRGSGEQYF. The CDR3 DNA follows: TGCAGCGTTGGGGCTATGGGCAGGGGGTCGGGCGAGCAGTACTTC.

The rearrangement joins TRBV15 to TRBJ1-2; D might be TRBD1 (5 bases). Germline CDR1 is LNHNV and CDR2 is YYDKDF (reference sequence). The germline V and J ends were trimmed by 5 bases and 0 bases, with 13 bases remaining between them. This CDR3 contains 15 residues. This CDR3 reads CATSSWQGANYGYTF. The CDR3 nucleotides are TGTGCCACCAGCTCCTGGCAAGGGGCTAACTATGGCTACACCTTC.

The genes are TRBV5-1 and TRBJ2-3, with D uncertain. CDR1 is SGHRS and CDR2 is YFSETQ in the germline V gene. The CDR3 extends over 13 amino acids. V shed 4 bases and J shed 4 bases, with 10 bases lying between them. CDR3 nucleotide sequence: TGCGCCAGCAGCCTGACTCTCCCAGATACGCAGTATTTT. Translation gives CASSLTLPDTQYF.

The chain carries TRBV7-3 and TRBJ1-1; the D is unclear. Trimming pared 1 base from V and 1 base from J, leaving 7 bases between. The CDR3 covers 14 residues. The germline CDR1 and CDR2 sequences are SGHTA and FQGTGA. Here the CDR3 reads CASSLSGENTEAFF. CDR3 sequence (DNA): TGTGCCAGCAGCTTAAGCGGAGAGAACACTGAAGCTTTCTTT.

The chain combines TRBV15 with TRBJ1-5; TRBD1 matches 12 bases. The ends lost 0 bases at V and 2 bases at J; junction bases unmatched: 11. Germline V lookup: CDR1 LNHNV, CDR2 YYDKDF (reference sequence). There are 20 residues in the CDR3. The CDR3 nucleotides are TGTGCCACCAGCAGAGATTCGGTGGGACAGGGGGCGATTGGCAATCAGCCCCAGCATTTT. Translation gives CATSRDSVGQGAIGNQPQHF.

The gene calls are TRBV5-1 and TRBJ1-1, with a tentative D call TRBD1 (5 bases). The germline CDR1 and CDR2 sequences are SGHRS and YFSETQ. With 6 bases removed from V and 0 bases from J, the gap between germline ends came to 18 bases. This CDR3 comprises 16 residues. CDR3 DNA sequence: TGCGCCAGCAAGGGCGGGATAGGGGATTTGAACACTGAAGCTTTCTTT. Amino acids: CASKGGIGDLNTEAFF.

The CDR3 loop reads CASSLSGASSYEQYF. CDR3 nucleotide sequence: TGTGCCAGCAGTTTATCAGGGGCAAGCTCCTACGAGCAGTACTTC. The chain uses TRBV27 and TRBJ2-7, with D possibly TRBD1 on 5 matching bases. Germline V CDR1 and CDR2: MNHEY, SMNVEV (reference sequence). CDR3 length: 15 residues. The V gene lost 0 bases and the J gene lost 0 bases, with 9 bases spanning the gap.

J is TRBJ1-6 and V is TRBV6-5; TRBD1 is a possible D gene (6 bases). The germline gives CDR1 MNHEY, CDR2 SVGAGI. V lost 6 bases and J lost 5, with 8 bases in between. This CDR3 has 13 amino acids. The CDR3 here is CASSGQNNSPLHF. Written as DNA, the CDR3 is TGTGCCAGCAGCGGACAGAATAATTCACCCCTCCACTTT.

The rearrangement links TRBV5-1 to TRBJ2-1; tentatively, D is TRBD1 (7 bases). The germline V and J ends were trimmed by 0 bases and 7 bases, with 14 bases remaining between them. This CDR3 spans 15 amino acids. The germline V gene encodes CDR1 SGHRS and CDR2 YFSETQ. The chain's CDR3 is CASSLGQGGRNEQFF. The CDR3 region has the DNA TGCGCCAGCAGCTTGGGACAGGGAGGTAGAAATGAGCAGTTCTTC. Based on the CDR3 plus reference TRBV5-1 and TRBJ2-1, the full variable domain is KAGVTQTPRYLIKTRGQQVTLSCSPISGHRSVSWYQQTPGQGLQFLFEYFSETQRNKGNFPGRFSGRQFSNSRSEMNVSTLELGDSALYLCASSLGQGGRNEQFFGPGTRLTVL.

The rearrangement joins TRBV30 to TRBJ2-1; D is possibly TRBD1 (5 bases). The germline V gene has CDR1 GTSNPN and CDR2 SVGIG (reference sequence). Between the trimmed V and J ends, which lost 0 bases and 9 bases, there was a span of 15 bases. The length of the CDR3 is 14 residues. The CDR3, as DNA: TGTGCCTGGAGTGTACCCGCAGGGTTGGGTGAGCAGTTCTTC. This codes for CAWSVPAGLGEQFF.

The chain combines TRBV27 with TRBJ2-7; possibly TRBD1 for D (5 bases). The CDR3 is 12 residues long. Trimming cost V 7 bases and J 2 bases, with 9 bases left between them. Looked up from germline, CDR1 is MNHEY and CDR2 is SMNVEV (reference sequence). CDR3 coding DNA: TGTGCCAGCACCGACAGAGCCTACGAGCAGTACTTC. Its translation is CASTDRAYEQYF.

The chain has TRBV29-1 and TRBJ2-5; TRBD1 matches at 8 bases. The CDR3 covers 13 residues. The J segment lost 7 bases and the V segment lost 7 bases, leaving 11 bases of the junction unmatched. The germline gives CDR1 SQVTM, CDR2 ANQGSEA. CDR3 nucleotide sequence: TGCAGCGCCGATTCCGGACAGGGTCGGACCCAGTACTTC. The encoded protein is CSADSGQGRTQYF.